Following are 5 T cell receptor beta chains from one sample sequenced in a study of cytomegalovirus exposure and HLA in healthy donors. Sequencing was performed with immunoSEQ multiplex PCR; in TCRdb, only in-frame clones are kept and a portion is missing. The data show 45,000 to 65,000 clones, 75% to 95% seen once. The sample was PBMCs. The source is a man between 18 and 29 years old in good health and CMV-seronegative.

The gene calls are TRBV19 and TRBJ1-1; no clear D gene. The CDR3 length is 14 residues. Per the germline V gene, CDR1 is LNHDA and CDR2 is SQIVND (reference sequence). Trimming removed 3 bases from V and 1 base from J, with 9 bases in between. The chain's CDR3 is CASSIRHRNTEAFF. DNA for the CDR3: TGTGCCAGTAGTATTCGACACCGGAACACTGAAGCTTTCTTT.

V is TRBV5-1 and J is TRBJ2-7, with 12 bases fitting TRBD2. CDR3 length: 17 residues. V was pared by 4 bases and J by 6 bases, with 14 bases of the junction left unmatched. Germline V gene sequence: CDR1 SGHRS, CDR2 YFSETQ. The DNA of the CDR3 is TGCGCCAGCAGCGCATTGACGTTGACTAGCGGGAGTCTCGAGCAGTACTTC. It codes for CASSALTLTSGSLEQYF.

This rearrangement joins TRBV6-1 to TRBJ1-2; D gene ambiguous. Germline CDR1 is MNHNS and CDR2 is SASEGT. The CDR3 totals 15 residues. Trimming removed 6 bases from V and 3 bases from J, with 17 bases in between. The CDR3 region has the DNA TGTGCCAGCAGGCCCAGCGGGGTTCCCTACTATGGCTACACCTTC. Translation gives CASRPSGVPYYGYTF.

This clone was detected a few times. The chain employs TRBV5-1 and TRBJ2-1, with 8 bases matching TRBD2. Germline V lookup: CDR1 SGHRS, CDR2 YFSETQ. The CDR3 sequence is 14 residues long. The V gene end was trimmed by 3 bases and the J gene end by 4 bases; junction bases not matched to a gene: 3. The CDR3 DNA is TGCGCCAGCAGCTCGGGACTAGTATACAATGAGCAGTTCTTC. This encodes CASSSGLVYNEQFF.

The chain joins TRBV7-8 to TRBJ2-7, with 8 bases matching TRBD2. The CDR3 is made up of 16 amino acids. V trimming: 1 base; J trimming: 3 bases; junction bases outside the gene matches: 8. From germline, CDR1 is SGHVS and CDR2 FQNEAQ. CDR3 loop: CASSLVPGLVGYEQYF. The CDR3 nucleotides read TGTGCCAGCAGCTTAGTGCCGGGACTAGTAGGCTACGAGCAGTACTTC.